The 13 T cell receptor beta chains given below trace back to one sample, sequenced in a study of blood T cell repertoires in COVID-19. This table comes from immunoSEQ multiplex PCR, and its TCRdb copy is limited to in-frame clones, with some not included. The sample lists some 110,000 clones, over 75% seen once, with 4% to 5.5% in the top ten. The sequenced sample consisted of peripheral blood. The receptors originated from a woman in her 70s with acute or convalescent COVID-19.

This clone is a singleton in its sample. V gene TRBV11-3 combines with J gene TRBJ1-1, with D possibly matching TRBD1 (6 bases). The CDR3 sequence is 14 residues long. The V gene's germline CDR1 is SGHNT and CDR2 YENEEA. V dropped 1 base and J dropped 6 bases, with 12 bases sitting between them. The CDR3 DNA reads TGTGCCAGCAGCTTAGGTGGGGGCGCGTCTGAAGCTTTCTTT. This codes for CASSLGGGASEAFF.

The V call is TRBV2, the J call TRBJ2-4; D possibly corresponds to TRBD1 (6 bases). The CDR3 is 13 amino acids. V was pared by 4 bases and J by 7 bases, with 11 bases between. Looked up from germline, CDR1 is SNHLY and CDR2 is FYNNEI. The CDR3 protein is CASSGQGTNIQYF. CDR3 in DNA: TGTGCCAGCAGTGGGCAGGGGACGAACATTCAGTACTTC.

This clone has a single count. The chain combines TRBV15 with TRBJ2-7; tentative D call: TRBD1 (6 bases). CDR1 and CDR2 from the germline V gene are LNHNV and YYDKDF (reference sequence). The CDR3 contains 15 residues. Trimming left V 3 bases short and J 9 bases short, with 21 bases between. This CDR3 reads CATSRDLDSRSGQYF. The CDR3 DNA follows: TGTGCCACCAGCAGGGACTTGGACAGTCGTTCAGGGCAGTACTTC.

CDR3 coding DNA: TGTGCCAGCAGCACCGACAGGAACACCGGGGAGCTGTTTTTT. Its protein is CASSTDRNTGELFF. The chain carries TRBV11-3 and TRBJ2-2, with a possible D match to TRBD1 (5 bases). Germline loops: CDR1 SGHNT, CDR2 YENEEA. Trimming removed 5 bases at V and 1 base at J, with 8 bases between. The CDR3 totals 14 residues.

The rearrangement joins TRBV27 to TRBJ1-1; D gene ambiguous. Per the germline V gene, CDR1 is MNHEY and CDR2 is SMNVEV (reference sequence). Trimming took 5 bases from V and 4 from J, leaving 11 bases between them. The CDR3 contains 13 residues. The CDR3 region has the DNA TGTGCCAGCAGTCAACGGGTTGGCACTGAAGCTTTCTTT. Translation: CASSQRVGTEAFF.

This clone was observed a handful of times. This chain links TRBV5-1 with TRBJ2-1, with 15 bases lining up with TRBD2. Trimming cost V 3 bases and J 15 bases; bases outside gene matches: 7. From germline, CDR1 is SGHRS and CDR2 YFSETQ. This CDR3 has 14 residues. The CDR3 DNA sequence: TGCGCCAGCAGCTCCGGGACTAGCGGGGGGAGGCGGTTCTTC. It specifies CASSSGTSGGRRFF.

The rearrangement uses TRBV5-6 and TRBJ2-1; perhaps TRBD2 as D (7 bases). There are 16 residues in the CDR3. V was trimmed by 0 bases and J by 4 bases, leaving 14 bases between them. Germline CDR1 is SGHDT and CDR2 is YYEEEE. DNA for the CDR3: TGTGCCAGCAGCTTGGGGCCGGGGGGCACTTACAATGAGCAGTTCTTC. Residues: CASSLGPGGTYNEQFF.

This clone has just a few counts. The chain recombines TRBV4-1 with TRBJ1-6; D gene uncertain. V gave up 0 bases and J gave up 4 bases, with 7 bases separating them. The germline V gene has CDR1 MGHRA and CDR2 YSYEKL. The CDR3 has 15 amino acids. The CDR3 DNA reads TGCGCCAGCAGCCAAGAGCAGTCTTATAATTCACCCCTCCACTTT. Its protein is CASSQEQSYNSPLHF.

V and J are TRBV18 and TRBJ2-3; D ambiguous. V gave up 1 base and J gave up 3 bases, with 5 bases separating them. CDR1 and CDR2 from the germline V gene are KGHSH and LQKENI. This CDR3 contains 13 residues. CDR3 coding DNA: TGTGCCAGCTCACCACAAGCGACAGATACGCAGTATTTT. It is translated as CASSPQATDTQYF.

This sequence joins TRBV5-6 and TRBJ1-2; possible D gene TRBD1, 6 bases. CDR1 and CDR2 (germline): SGHDT, YYEEEE. V dropped 2 bases and J dropped 8 bases, with 16 bases sitting between them. The CDR3 contains 14 residues. The CDR3 protein is CASSLLSRDIGYTF. The CDR3 DNA sequence: TGTGCCAGCAGCTTACTGAGCAGGGACATAGGCTACACCTTC.

The chain couples TRBV5-5 to TRBJ1-2, with D hard to call. Germline V CDR1 and CDR2: SGHKS, YYEKEE (reference sequence). CDR3 length: 16 residues. The V end was cut by 2 bases, the J end by 5 bases, with 19 bases between. In nucleotides, the CDR3 is TGTGCCAGCAGCTTCAAGGGTGAGGGTGAGAGGTATGGCTACACCTTC. This sequence encodes CASSFKGEGERYGYTF.

The chain joins TRBV30 to TRBJ1-5, with 9 bases matching TRBD1. V dropped 2 bases and J dropped 5; count of bases not matched to a gene: 4. CDR3 length: 14 amino acids. Germline values: CDR1 GTSNPN, CDR2 SVGIG (reference sequence). Written as DNA, the CDR3 is TGTGCCTGGAGTAAGGGACAGGGAGATCAGCCCCAGCATTTT. It codes for CAWSKGQGDQPQHF.

The V call is TRBV6-2 or TRBV6-3, the J call TRBJ1-5; D gene uncertain. The CDR3 runs 15 residues. Germline lookup yields CDR1 MNHEY and CDR2 SVGEGT. V lost 6 bases and J 0 bases, leaving 12 bases between the germline ends. CDR3 bases: TGTGCCAGCAGCTATCGGGATTATAGCAATCAGCCCCAGCATTTT. It yields the protein CASSYRDYSNQPQHF.